Here is one TCR beta chain with its context. There is no known antigen for this receptor. The record has no base qualities; no much larger clone is one base away. TCR cDNA was synthesized by 5'RACE template switching, through which a universal primer site and unique molecular identifiers were introduced. cDNA synthesis was primed from both the TCR alpha and TCR beta constant segments. Library amplification involved two PCR steps, and the second step added sample barcodes and sequencing adapters. Sequencing of libraries was performed on Illumina HiSeq 2500 (2x100 bp) or NovaSeq (2x150 bp). Per the original workflow: Reads were demultiplexed and collapsed into UMI consensus sequences with MIGEC, and V(D)J alignment was performed with MiXCR. Clonotypes responding to the vaccine were identified with edgeR on replicate PBMC samples, with the criteria of FDR below 0.01 and a log2 fold change above 5 up to day 15. Each bulk clonotype was labeled CD4 or CD8 based on which sequenced repertoire, CD4 or CD8, contained the clonotype at higher abundance. TCRdb cleaned the public reads at Q25 with fastp, built clones with MiXCR and kept in-frame beta chains. Merged by CDR3 protein, the rows form single entries marked with the most common genes and DNA. What appears here as the V and J calls and clone size reflects TCRdb's work, not the paper's. The sample table contains 100,000 to 150,000 distinct CDR3 sequences; only one count was recorded for 6% to 8% of them. The biggest ten clones account for around 2.6% of the sample.

The CDR3 measures 15 amino acids from cysteine to phenylalanine. Only the CDR3 part of the read is kept: 45 bases, read in frame from the first base. V loses 5 bases of germline sequence and J loses 5 bases, and the interval between the two ends is 19 bases. CDR1 SGHRS and CDR2 YFSETQ were looked up in the germline V gene. The data derive from a study of T cells after yellow fever vaccination (dated by TCRdb to the late 2010s). With respect to the entire study: The SMART-Seq v4 Ultra Low Input RNA kit was used to prepare libraries from fractions with low cell numbers. Two healthy male donors, one aged 18 to 30 and one aged 30 to 40 years, made up the cohort. Blood was drawn at multiple timepoints before and after primary and secondary immunization, with bulk PBMC replicates and cell subsets isolated. Bulk TCR alpha and beta repertoires were sequenced longitudinally to track T-cell clones before and after primary and booster YFV17D yellow fever vaccination.

What the research found in general, with its limitations: A small share of clonotypes was detected in both CD4 and CD8 compartments, with the overlap likely arising from convergent recombination. Because abundant contaminating clonotypes from the bulk population could be contained in FACS-sorted repertoires, computational filtering was required. Because only a couple of donors were included in the study, the extent to which the findings can be generalized is limited. Most clones expanded after primary vaccination (around 96% of CD4 and approximately 86% of CD8) were re-detected after the booster, suggesting that broad memory maintenance occurred. Compared with the primary T-cell response, the secondary T-cell response was faster but weaker, reaching its peak on day 5 rather than on day 15.

The intended sense of this specimen's treatment or condition label: live attenuated yellow fever vaccine strain. A standard Ficoll-Paque protocol was used to isolate PBMCs from peripheral blood. Dynabeads CD4 and CD8 positive selection kits were used to isolate CD4 and CD8 T-cell fractions. TriZol was used to extract RNA from bulk PBMCs, from CD4 and CD8 fractions, and from dextramer-positive and dextramer-negative fractions. The receptor was isolated from a man aged 18 to 35 who received the YFV17D yellow fever vaccine. The chain was built from TRBV5-1 and TRBJ2-5, with no D gene named confidently. The sequences come from CD4+ T cells sorted from PBMCs, collected 9 to 10 days after the first yellow fever vaccination. The DNA sequence is TGCGCCAGCAGGCTCCTTCCCCTGGGCCCGGAGACCCAGTACTTC. The translation is CASRLLPLGPETQYF.